The entry below gives a single TCR beta chain sequence along with its context. Repertoires were generated with immunoSEQ multiplex PCR, while TCRdb's copy carries only in-frame clones and drops some. Of around 39,000 clones in the sample, 70% to 90% are singletons; the top ten hold approximately 1.5%. This CDR3 has 15 residues. Germline CDR1 SGHTA, CDR2 FQGTGA. V dropped 4 bases and J dropped 6 bases, with 16 bases sitting between them. The entry originates in a study of T cells in narcolepsy. Sequencing used CD45RA- memory CD4+ T cells from PBMCs. The gene calls are TRBV7-3 and TRBJ2-1; D call uncertain. The source of this sequence is a human donor with narcolepsy. CDR3 sequence: CASSSLVTHSNEQFF. In DNA, the CDR3 is TGTGCCAGCAGCTCCCTTGTTACACACTCCAATGAGCAGTTCTTC.